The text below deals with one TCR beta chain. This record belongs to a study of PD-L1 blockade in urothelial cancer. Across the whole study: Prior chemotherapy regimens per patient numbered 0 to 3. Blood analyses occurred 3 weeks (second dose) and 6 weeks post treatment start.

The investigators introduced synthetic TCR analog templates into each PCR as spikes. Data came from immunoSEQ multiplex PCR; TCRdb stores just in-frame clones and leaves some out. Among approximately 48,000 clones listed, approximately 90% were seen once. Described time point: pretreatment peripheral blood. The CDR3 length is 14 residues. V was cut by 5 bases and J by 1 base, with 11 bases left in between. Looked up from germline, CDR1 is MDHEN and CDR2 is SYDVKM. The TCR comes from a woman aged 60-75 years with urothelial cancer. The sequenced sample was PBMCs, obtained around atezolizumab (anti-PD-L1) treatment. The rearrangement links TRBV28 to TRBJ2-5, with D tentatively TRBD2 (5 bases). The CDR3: CASSPLTTQETQYF. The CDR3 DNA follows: TGTGCCAGCAGTCCCCTGACTACCCAAGAGACCCAGTACTTC.